The TCR beta chain under discussion was sequenced for a study of beta chain features in type 1 diabetes. Study conclusions and caveats: Within patients, naive, central memory and Treg TCRB repertoires seemed more similar than within healthy donors. Insertion counts at VDJ junctions were lower in type 1 diabetes patients, who also showed more deletions there.

The CDR3 is 11 amino acids. The V end was cut by 3 bases, the J end by 11 bases, with 11 bases between. In germline, CDR1 is DFQATT, CDR2 SNEGSKA (reference sequence). The whole isolated RNA underwent reverse transcription, so sequencing captured expressed TCRB transcripts. Measured with immunoSEQ multiplex PCR; TCRdb has only the in-frame clones, and not every one. The sample records around 430,000 clones, roughly 31% being singletons. A word on this clone: The antigen is undetermined.

Sequenced: naive CD4+ T cells from blood. This clonotype was obtained from a man younger than 35 in good health. This chain connects TRBV20-1 to TRBJ2-1; D ambiguous. The CDR3 sequence is CSASIAEKQFF. CDR3 DNA sequence: TGCAGTGCTAGCATTGCGGAGAAGCAGTTCTTC.